This T cell receptor (beta chain) came from a study of human T cells and chemical hapten exposure. Overall study: The scalp of each patient received a weekly diphenylcyclopropenone dose for the full approximately 22-week study. Recorded diagnoses among the mostly female patients were alopecia areata, totalis or universalis. General observations from the study: Every donor had alopecia, and their immune response may therefore differ from healthy people's.

The CDR3 has 13 amino acids. V was clipped by 6 bases and J by 4 bases; unmatched bases: 3. This clonotype was counted a few times. The antigen is undetermined. Time point in this sample: patch test 1, 2 weeks after DPC sensitization. The treatment was: therapeutic diphenylcyclopropenone sensitization with weekly scalp DPC. Extraction yielded total RNA from whole blood (unfractionated). TCRdb analysed the RACE reads with MiXCR anew, one entry per CDR3 protein. The sample records under 150,000 distinct CDR3 sequences, around an eighth being singletons. The chain has TRBV12-3 or TRBV12-4 and TRBJ2-7; 10 bases are shared with TRBD1. The source was whole blood, collected in connection with sensitization to the hapten diphenylcyclopropenone (DPC). The sequence was collected from a woman in her 50s with alopecia areata. Some clones in this sample may be carry-over from other donors' samples. This CDR3 reads CASRRQGAYEQYF. In nucleotides, the CDR3 is TGTGCCAGCAGGAGACAGGGGGCTTACGAGCAGTACTTC.